The next 23 T cell receptor beta chains were all read from a single sample in a study of metastatic and nonmetastatic thyroid tumors. Thyroid surgery had not been preceded by any treatment in any patient. TCRdb called clones again from the PCR reads with MiXCR. The sample holds about 32,000 clones, approximately 7.4% seen once. Material for sequencing was blood. The source of these receptors is a female donor with papillary thyroid cancer or a benign thyroid nodule (not recorded which). Some clones in this sample may be carry-over from other donors' samples.

This clone was counted at least ten times. The gene calls are TRBV9 and TRBJ2-3; D is undetermined. The germline gives CDR1 SGDLS, CDR2 YYNGEE. The CDR3 runs to 12 residues. V lost 4 bases, J lost 6 bases, and 9 bases lay in between. The CDR3 is CASSRLGDTQYF. DNA for the CDR3: TGTGCCAGCAGCCGCTTGGGGGATACGCAGTATTTT.

In this sample, this clone turned up many times. The V and J genes are TRBV24-1 and TRBJ1-2; 7 bases are shared with TRBD1. V shed 4 bases, J shed 3 bases, and the junction held 10 bases outside the gene matches. There are 16 residues in the CDR3. Germline CDR1 KGHDR, CDR2 SFDVKD. The CDR3 here is CATSDRQGLVYYGYTF. CDR3 bases: TGTGCCACCAGTGACAGACAGGGACTGGTTTACTATGGCTACACCTTC.

The rearrangement joins TRBV20-1 to TRBJ1-5, with 9 bases lining up with TRBD1. Germline V lookup: CDR1 DFQATT, CDR2 SNEGSKA (reference sequence). The CDR3 has 16 amino acids. Trimming removed 3 bases from V and 0 bases from J; junction bases left unmatched: 6. CDR3 in amino acids: CSARTQGAISNQPQHF. CDR3 DNA: TGCAGTGCTAGGACACAGGGGGCCATTAGCAATCAGCCCCAGCATTTT.

This clone was counted at least ten times. CDR3 DNA sequence: TGTGCCAGCAGCTTCCCCGACAGGGAACATGGCTACACCTTC. This encodes CASSFPDREHGYTF. The J gene is TRBJ1-2, the V gene TRBV7-9, with 7 positions matching TRBD1. The V and J ends lost 3 bases and 6 bases, in that order; junction bases with no gene match: 7. The CDR3 contains 14 residues. Germline CDR1 SEHNR, CDR2 FQNEAQ (reference sequence).

This clone has ten or more counts. The chain couples TRBV24-1 to TRBJ2-1; D perhaps matches TRBD2 (5 bases). The V end lost 4 bases, the J end lost 9 bases, and 9 bases lay between the germline ends. Germline loops: CDR1 KGHDR, CDR2 SFDVKD. The CDR3 has 12 amino acids. The CDR3 nucleotides read TGTGCCACCAGTGACCGGACTCTTGAGCAGTTCTTC. Its translation: CATSDRTLEQFF.

This clone was picked up many times. The J gene is TRBJ2-2, the V gene TRBV3-1; D is uncertain. Per the germline V gene, CDR1 is LGHDT and CDR2 is YNNKEL (reference sequence). CDR3 size: 14 residues. V was clipped by 0 bases and J by 5 bases, with 7 bases between them. CDR3 nucleotide sequence: TGTGCCAGCAGCCAAGAATATGGAACCGGGGAGCTGTTTTTT. It encodes CASSQEYGTGELFF.

In its sample, this clone was seen many times. V and J are TRBV27 and TRBJ1-6; D remains unclear. CDR1 MNHEY and CDR2 SMNVEV come from the germline V gene (reference sequence). Trimming cost V 4 bases and J 3 bases, with 10 bases left between them. The CDR3 extends over 15 amino acids. The CDR3, as DNA: TGTGCCAGCAGTTACCAGAGGAGCTATAATTCACCCCTCCACTTT. Translating it yields CASSYQRSYNSPLHF.

A word on this clone: This may be a read error: a much more frequent sequence differs by one nucleotide. This sequence joins TRBV10-2 and TRBJ2-1; D is possibly TRBD1 or TRBD2 (8 bases each). CDR1 and CDR2 (germline): WSHSY, SAAADI. V was trimmed by 8 bases and J by 5 bases, leaving 19 bases between them. The CDR3 is made up of 15 amino acids. CDR3 protein: CASGDRNSGNNEQFF. The CDR3, as DNA: TGCGCCAGCGGGGACAGGAATAGCGGGAACAATGAGCAGTTCTTC.

This clone was counted ten times or more. The V and J genes are TRBV24-1 and TRBJ2-3, with a tentative D call TRBD2 (6 bases). The CDR3 is 16 residues long. CDR1 and CDR2 from the germline V gene are KGHDR and SFDVKD. Trimming cost V 4 bases and J 2 bases, with 15 bases left between them. Here the CDR3 reads CATSEPGLTTTDTQYF. The CDR3, as DNA: TGTGCCACCAGTGAACCGGGACTCACGACCACAGATACGCAGTATTTT.

This clone was picked up many times. The CDR3 DNA is TGTGCCAGCGGAGACGGGACAGGGGACGACTATGGCTACACCTTC. It codes for CASGDGTGDDYGYTF. This chain joins TRBV3-1 and TRBJ1-2; 10 nucleotides line up with TRBD1. Germline CDR1 is LGHDT and CDR2 is YNNKEL (reference sequence). The CDR3 has 15 residues. With 8 bases clipped from V and 3 bases from J, the junction kept 9 bases outside the gene matches.

To note about this clone: A much larger clone sits a single nucleotide away, making a read error possible. This specimen includes other DNA sequences encoding the same CDR3. The V gene is TRBV6-1, the J gene TRBJ1-6; D remains ambiguous. The CDR3 totals 13 residues. In germline, CDR1 is MNHNS, CDR2 SASEGT. CDR3 in DNA: TGTGCCAGCAGTGACAACTATAATTCACCTCTCCACTTT. Amino acids: CASSDNYNSPLHF.

In its sample, this clone was seen many times. The J gene is TRBJ1-4, the V gene TRBV19; D remains unclear. The CDR3 runs to 13 residues. Trimming shortened V by 3 bases and J by 8 bases, and 10 bases separated the two germline ends. The V gene's germline CDR1 is LNHDA and CDR2 SQIVND (reference sequence). CDR3 sequence: CASSMAEGEKLFF. The CDR3 DNA is TGTGCCAGTAGTATGGCAGAAGGGGAAAAACTGTTTTTT.

This clone was recorded at least ten times. This chain uses TRBV19 with TRBJ2-7; D possibly corresponds to TRBD2 (5 bases). The CDR3 contains 14 residues. With 6 bases removed from V and 0 bases from J, the gap between germline ends came to 12 bases. In germline, CDR1 is LNHDA, CDR2 SQIVND (reference sequence). The CDR3 region is CASRWTFSSYEQYF. CDR3 DNA sequence: TGTGCCAGTAGATGGACTTTCAGCTCCTACGAGCAGTACTTC.

This clone was seen many times. The chain is built from TRBV20-1 and TRBJ1-1, with no clear D. The CDR3 spans 14 residues. CDR1 is DFQATT and CDR2 is SNEGSKA in the germline V gene (reference sequence). V was shortened by 0 bases and J by 1 base, with 9 bases between the two germline ends. DNA for the CDR3: TGCAGTGCTAGAGATACGTACCCGAACACTGAAGCTTTCTTT. Protein sequence: CSARDTYPNTEAFF.

Turning to this clone: One end of the junction fails to match germline, which may point to a read error. The rearrangement joins TRBV7-8 to TRBJ2-2, with 7 bases that match TRBD2. Germline CDR1 is SGHVS and CDR2 is FQNEAQ. The CDR3 has 15 residues. The CDR3: CASSGGSRITVELFF. Here the CDR3 DNA reads TGTGCCAGCAGCGGCGGGAGCCGGATTACCGTGGAGCTGTTTTTT.

Notes on this clone: This may be a read error, as it is one base from a much larger clone. The chain employs TRBV7-3 and TRBJ2-2; 9 bases align to TRBD2. Per the germline V gene, CDR1 is SGHTA and CDR2 is FQGTGA. The trim removed 0 bases at V and 5 bases at J, leaving 10 bases unmatched. The CDR3 extends over 18 amino acids. CDR3 nucleotide sequence: TGTGCCAGCAGCTTAACGGTTAGCGGGAGTGGTAAAACCGGGGAGCTGTTTTTT. Its protein product is CASSLTVSGSGKTGELFF.

This clone appeared many times. This chain uses TRBV24-1 with TRBJ2-7; TRBD1 might be the D (6 bases). The CDR3 contains 15 residues. The V gene's germline CDR1 is KGHDR and CDR2 SFDVKD. V was cut by 2 bases and J by 0 bases, with 10 bases left in between. The CDR3 is CATSDSDRSSYEQYF. In DNA form, the CDR3 reads TGTGCCACCAGTGATTCCGACAGGAGCTCCTACGAGCAGTACTTC.

This clone occurred many times. V is TRBV5-1 and J is TRBJ1-1, with 9 bases matching TRBD1. The CDR3 length is 16 residues. Germline CDR1 SGHRS, CDR2 YFSETQ. The junction had 11 bases not matched to a gene; V was cut back by 5 bases and J by 3 bases. The CDR3 DNA sequence: TGCGCCAGCAGGGTTACAGGGGGCCCGGGTGACACTGAAGCTTTCTTT. Translation: CASRVTGGPGDTEAFF.

This clone came up many times. The rearrangement uses TRBV18 and TRBJ2-2; D is uncertain. V lost 2 bases, J lost 6 bases, and 13 bases lay in between. The V gene's germline CDR1 is KGHSH and CDR2 LQKENI. There are 15 residues in the CDR3. CDR3 DNA sequence: TGTGCCAGCTCACCATTTCTTGAAAGTTCCGGGGAGCTGTTTTTT. This gives the protein CASSPFLESSGELFF.

This clone was seen repeatedly, ten times or more. The DNA for the CDR3 is TGCAGTGCCCCGGATGAAGGGCCTTATAACTATGGCTACACCTTC. This encodes CSAPDEGPYNYGYTF. The V and J genes are TRBV20-1 and TRBJ1-2; D is unresolved. Germline assignment: CDR1 DFQATT and CDR2 SNEGSKA (reference sequence). The length of the CDR3 is 15 residues. The germline V and J ends were trimmed by 6 bases and 1 base, with 18 bases remaining between them.

Only a few counts were recorded for this clone. The chain has TRBV2 and TRBJ2-7, with 10 bases that match TRBD2. With 7 bases clipped from V and 6 bases from J, the junction kept 6 bases outside the gene matches. The CDR3 runs to 13 residues. Looked up from germline, CDR1 is SNHLY and CDR2 is FYNNEI. The CDR3, as DNA: TGTGCCAGCATTGGAGCGGGAGGGCTCGAGCAGTACTTC. Translation gives CASIGAGGLEQYF.

This clone was recorded many times. The chain uses TRBV7-9 and TRBJ2-5; D may be TRBD1 or TRBD2 (5 bases each). The V end lost 3 bases, the J end lost 1 base, and 18 bases lay between the germline ends. Germline assignment: CDR1 SEHNR and CDR2 FQNEAQ (reference sequence). CDR3 length: 17 amino acids. For the CDR3, the DNA is TGTGCCAGCAGCTTTCGTACAGGAGGATGGATCCAAGAGACCCAGTACTTC. Encoded protein: CASSFRTGGWIQETQYF.

The chain recombines TRBV5-1 with TRBJ2-3, with 8 bases fitting TRBD2. V lost 3 bases to trimming and J lost 2 bases; unmatched junction nucleotides: 14. The CDR3 is made up of 18 amino acids. The V gene's germline CDR1 is SGHRS and CDR2 YFSETQ. The DNA of the CDR3 is TGCGCCAGCAGCTGGAGAGGGAATAGCGGGGCCTTCACAGATACGCAGTATTTT. Its translation is CASSWRGNSGAFTDTQYF.